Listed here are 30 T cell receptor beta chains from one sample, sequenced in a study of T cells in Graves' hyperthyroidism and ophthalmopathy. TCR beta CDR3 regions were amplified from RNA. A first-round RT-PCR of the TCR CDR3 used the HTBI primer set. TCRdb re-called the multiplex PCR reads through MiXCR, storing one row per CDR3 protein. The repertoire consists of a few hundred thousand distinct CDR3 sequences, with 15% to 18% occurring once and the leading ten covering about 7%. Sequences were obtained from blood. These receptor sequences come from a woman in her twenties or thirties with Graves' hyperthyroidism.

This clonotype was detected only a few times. For the CDR3, the DNA is TGTGCCAGCAGAGGACAGGGGTCCCAGGAGAACACCGGGGAGCTGTTTTTT. This codes for CASRGQGSQENTGELFF. The rearrangement uses TRBV12-3 or TRBV12-4 and TRBJ2-2, with 9 bases that match TRBD1. This CDR3 spans 17 amino acids. The ends lost 6 bases at V and 1 base at J; junction bases unmatched: 9.

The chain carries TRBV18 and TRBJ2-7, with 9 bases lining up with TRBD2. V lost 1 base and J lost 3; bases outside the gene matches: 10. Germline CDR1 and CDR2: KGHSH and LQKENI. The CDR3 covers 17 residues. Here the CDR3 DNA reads TGTGCCAGCTCACCACGAGCGGGAGGACCCTCGGACTACGAGCAGTACTTC. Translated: CASSPRAGGPSDYEQYF. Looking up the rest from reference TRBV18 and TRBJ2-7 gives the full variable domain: NAGVMQNPRHLVRRRGQEARLRCSPMKGHSHVYWYRQLPEEGLKFMVYLQKENIIDESGMPKERFSAEFPKEGPSILRIQQVVRGDSAAYFCASSPRAGGPSDYEQYFGPGTRLTVT.

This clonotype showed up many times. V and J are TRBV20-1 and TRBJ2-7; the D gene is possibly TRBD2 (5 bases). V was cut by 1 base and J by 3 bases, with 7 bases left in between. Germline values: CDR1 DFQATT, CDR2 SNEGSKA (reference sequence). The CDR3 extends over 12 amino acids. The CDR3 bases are TGCAGTGCTAGAGGTGGAGGCTACGAGCAGTACTTC. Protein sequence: CSARGGGYEQYF.

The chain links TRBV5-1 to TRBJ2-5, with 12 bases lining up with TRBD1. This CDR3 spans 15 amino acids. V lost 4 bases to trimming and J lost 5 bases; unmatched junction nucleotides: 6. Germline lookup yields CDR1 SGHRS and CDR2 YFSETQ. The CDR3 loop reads CASSRDRGQGETQYF. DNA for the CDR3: TGCGCCAGCAGCAGGGACAGGGGGCAGGGGGAGACCCAGTACTTC.

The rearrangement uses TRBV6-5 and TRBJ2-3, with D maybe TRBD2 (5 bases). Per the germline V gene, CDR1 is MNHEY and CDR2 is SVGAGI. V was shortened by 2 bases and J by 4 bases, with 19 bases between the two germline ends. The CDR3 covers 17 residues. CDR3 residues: CASSYRPLGRGADTQYF. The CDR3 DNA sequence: TGTGCCAGCAGTTACCGTCCCCTCGGACGGGGAGCAGATACGCAGTATTTT.

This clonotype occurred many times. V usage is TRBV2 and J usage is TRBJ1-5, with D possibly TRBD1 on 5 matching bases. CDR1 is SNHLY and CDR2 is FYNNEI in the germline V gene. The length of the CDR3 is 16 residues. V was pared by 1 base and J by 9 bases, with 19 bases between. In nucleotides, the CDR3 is TGTGCCAGCAGTGAAGATGGGGGAAACAGATCGGGGCCCCAGCATTTT. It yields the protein CASSEDGGNRSGPQHF. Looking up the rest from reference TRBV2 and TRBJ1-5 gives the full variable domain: EPEVTQTPSHQVTQMGQEVILRCVPISNHLYFYWYRQILGQKVEFLVSFYNNEISEKSEIFDDQFSVERPDGSNFTLKIRSTKLEDSAMYFCASSEDGGNRSGPQHFGDGTRLSIL.

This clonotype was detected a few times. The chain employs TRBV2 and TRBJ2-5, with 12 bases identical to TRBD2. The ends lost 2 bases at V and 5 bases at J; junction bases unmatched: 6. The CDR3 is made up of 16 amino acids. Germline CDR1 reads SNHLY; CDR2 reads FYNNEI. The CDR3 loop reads CASSELAGGGAETQYF. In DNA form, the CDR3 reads TGTGCCAGCAGTGAACTAGCGGGAGGGGGTGCGGAGACCCAGTACTTC.

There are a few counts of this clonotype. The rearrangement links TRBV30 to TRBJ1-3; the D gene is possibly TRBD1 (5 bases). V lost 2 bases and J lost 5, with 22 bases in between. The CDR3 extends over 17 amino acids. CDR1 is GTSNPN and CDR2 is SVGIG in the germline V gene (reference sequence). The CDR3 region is CAWSSGPIWQGRNTIYF. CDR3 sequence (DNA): TGTGCCTGGAGTTCTGGCCCCATTTGGCAGGGAAGAAACACCATATATTTT.

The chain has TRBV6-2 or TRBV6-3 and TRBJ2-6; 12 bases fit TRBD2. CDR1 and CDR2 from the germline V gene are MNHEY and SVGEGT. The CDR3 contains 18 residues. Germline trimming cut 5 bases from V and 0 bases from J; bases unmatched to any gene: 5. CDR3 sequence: CASSQGLAGTSGANVLTF. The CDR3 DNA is TGTGCCAGCAGTCAGGGACTAGCGGGTACCTCTGGGGCCAACGTCCTGACTTTC.

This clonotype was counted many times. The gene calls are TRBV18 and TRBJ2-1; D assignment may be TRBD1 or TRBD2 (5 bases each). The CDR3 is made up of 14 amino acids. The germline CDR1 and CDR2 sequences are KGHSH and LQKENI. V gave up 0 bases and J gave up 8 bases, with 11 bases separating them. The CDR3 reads CASSPPSGHDEQFF. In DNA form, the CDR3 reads TGTGCCAGCTCACCACCGTCGGGGCACGATGAGCAGTTCTTC.

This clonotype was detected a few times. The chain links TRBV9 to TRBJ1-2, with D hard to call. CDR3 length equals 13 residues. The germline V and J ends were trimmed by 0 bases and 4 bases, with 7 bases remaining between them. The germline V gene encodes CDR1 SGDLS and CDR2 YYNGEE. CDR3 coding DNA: TGTGCCAGCAGCGTAGCGAATTTCTATGGCTACACCTTC. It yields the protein CASSVANFYGYTF.

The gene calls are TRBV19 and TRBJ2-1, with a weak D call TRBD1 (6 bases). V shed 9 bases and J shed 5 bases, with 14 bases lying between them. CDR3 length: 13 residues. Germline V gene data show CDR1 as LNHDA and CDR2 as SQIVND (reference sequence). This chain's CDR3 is CASTGQLNNEQFF. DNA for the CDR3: TGTGCCAGCACTGGACAGCTTAACAATGAGCAGTTCTTC. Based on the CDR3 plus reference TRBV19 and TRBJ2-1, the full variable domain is DGGITQSPKYLFRKEGQNVTLSCEQNLNHDAMYWYRQDPGQGLRLIYYSQIVNDFQKGDIAEGYSVSREKKESFPLTVTSAQKNPTAFYLCASTGQLNNEQFFGPGTRLTVL.

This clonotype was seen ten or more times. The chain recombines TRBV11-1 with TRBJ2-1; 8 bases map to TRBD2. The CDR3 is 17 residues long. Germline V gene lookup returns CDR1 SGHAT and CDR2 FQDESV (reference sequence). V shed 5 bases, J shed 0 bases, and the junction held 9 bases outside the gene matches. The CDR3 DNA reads TGTGCCAGCAGCCGCCGACTAGCGCCTAGCTCCTACAATGAGCAGTTCTTC. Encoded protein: CASSRRLAPSSYNEQFF. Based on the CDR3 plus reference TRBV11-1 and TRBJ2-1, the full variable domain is EAEVAQSPRYKITEKSQAVAFWCDPISGHATLYWYRQILGQGPELLVQFQDESVVDDSQLPKDRFSAERLKGVDSTLKIQPAELGDSAMYLCASSRRLAPSSYNEQFFGPGTRLTVL.

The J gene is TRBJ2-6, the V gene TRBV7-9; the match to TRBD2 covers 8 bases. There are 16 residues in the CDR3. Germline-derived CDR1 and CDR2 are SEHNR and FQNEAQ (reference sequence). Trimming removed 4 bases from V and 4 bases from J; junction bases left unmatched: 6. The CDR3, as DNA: TGTGCCAGCAGCTCAGCGGGGGCGCTGGGGGCCAACGTCCTGACTTTC. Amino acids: CASSSAGALGANVLTF.

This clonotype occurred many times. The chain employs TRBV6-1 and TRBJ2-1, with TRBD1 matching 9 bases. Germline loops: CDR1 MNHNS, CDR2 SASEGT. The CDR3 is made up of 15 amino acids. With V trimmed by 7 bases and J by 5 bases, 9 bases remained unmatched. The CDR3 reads CASTRTGTGNNEQFF. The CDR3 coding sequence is TGTGCCAGCACCCGCACCGGGACAGGGAACAATGAGCAGTTCTTC.

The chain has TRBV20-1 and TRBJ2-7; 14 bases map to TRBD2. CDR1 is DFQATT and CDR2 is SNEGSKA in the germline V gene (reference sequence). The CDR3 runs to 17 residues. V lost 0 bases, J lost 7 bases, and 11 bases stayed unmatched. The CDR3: CSARDARLAGGSGEQYF. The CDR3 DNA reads TGCAGTGCTAGAGACGCCCGACTAGCGGGAGGGTCCGGGGAGCAGTACTTC.

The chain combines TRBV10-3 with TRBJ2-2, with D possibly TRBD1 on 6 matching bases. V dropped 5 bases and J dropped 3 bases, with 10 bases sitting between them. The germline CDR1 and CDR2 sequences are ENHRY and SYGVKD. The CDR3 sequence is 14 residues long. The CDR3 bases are TGTGCCATCAGTCGGGACATATACACCGGGGAGCTGTTTTTT. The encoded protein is CAISRDIYTGELFF.

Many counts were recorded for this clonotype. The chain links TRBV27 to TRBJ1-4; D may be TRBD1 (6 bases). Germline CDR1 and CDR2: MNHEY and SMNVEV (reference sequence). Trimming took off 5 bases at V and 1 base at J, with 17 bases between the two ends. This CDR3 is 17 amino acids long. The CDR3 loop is CASSRRAGGETNEKLFF. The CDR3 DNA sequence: TGTGCCAGCAGTCGACGCGCGGGGGGCGAAACTAATGAAAAACTGTTTTTT.

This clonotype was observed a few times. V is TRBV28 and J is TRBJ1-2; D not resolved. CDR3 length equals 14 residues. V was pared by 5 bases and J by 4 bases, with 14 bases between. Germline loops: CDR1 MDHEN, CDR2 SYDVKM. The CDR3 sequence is CASSPMGRFYGYTF. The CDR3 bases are TGTGCCAGCAGTCCCATGGGGAGATTCTATGGCTACACCTTC.

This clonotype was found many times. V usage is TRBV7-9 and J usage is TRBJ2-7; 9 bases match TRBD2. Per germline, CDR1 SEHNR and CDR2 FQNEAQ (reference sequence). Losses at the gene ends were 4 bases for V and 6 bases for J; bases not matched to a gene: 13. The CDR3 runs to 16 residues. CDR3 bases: TGTGCCAGCAGCTCCGTCGCGGAAGCGGGAGGACCCGAGCAGTACTTC. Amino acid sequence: CASSSVAEAGGPEQYF.

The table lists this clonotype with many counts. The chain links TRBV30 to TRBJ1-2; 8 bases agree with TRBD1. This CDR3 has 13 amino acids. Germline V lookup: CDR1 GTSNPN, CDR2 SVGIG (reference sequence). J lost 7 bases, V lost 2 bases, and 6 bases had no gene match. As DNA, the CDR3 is TGTGCCTGGAGTACCCGGACAGGGAGTGGCTACACCTTC. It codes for CAWSTRTGSGYTF.

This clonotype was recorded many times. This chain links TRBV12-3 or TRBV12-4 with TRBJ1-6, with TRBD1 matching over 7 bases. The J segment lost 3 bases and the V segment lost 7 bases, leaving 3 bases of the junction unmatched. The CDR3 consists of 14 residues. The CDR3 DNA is TGTGCCAGCATCGGGACAGACTATAATTCACCCCTCCACTTT. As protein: CASIGTDYNSPLHF.

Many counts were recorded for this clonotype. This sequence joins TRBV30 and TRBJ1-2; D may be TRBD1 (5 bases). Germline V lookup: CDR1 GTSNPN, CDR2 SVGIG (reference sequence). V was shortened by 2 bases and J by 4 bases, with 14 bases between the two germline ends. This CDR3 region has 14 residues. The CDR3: CAWSSTDRAYGYTF. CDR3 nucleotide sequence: TGTGCCTGGAGTTCCACCGACAGAGCCTATGGCTACACCTTC. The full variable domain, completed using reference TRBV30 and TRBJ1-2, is SQTIHQWPATLVQPVGSPLSLECTVEGTSNPNLYWYRQAAGRGLQLLFYSVGIGQISSEVPQNLSASRPQDRQFILSSKKLLLSDSGFYLCAWSSTDRAYGYTFGSGTRLTVV.

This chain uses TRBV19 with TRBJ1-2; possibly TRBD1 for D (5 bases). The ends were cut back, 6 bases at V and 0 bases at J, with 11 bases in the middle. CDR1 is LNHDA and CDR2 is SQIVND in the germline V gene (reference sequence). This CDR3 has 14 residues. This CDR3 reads CASSLTETNYGYTF. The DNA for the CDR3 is TGTGCCAGTAGCCTGACAGAAACTAACTATGGCTACACCTTC. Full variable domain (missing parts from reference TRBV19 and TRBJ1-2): DGGITQSPKYLFRKEGQNVTLSCEQNLNHDAMYWYRQDPGQGLRLIYYSQIVNDFQKGDIAEGYSVSREKKESFPLTVTSAQKNPTAFYLCASSLTETNYGYTFGSGTRLTVV.

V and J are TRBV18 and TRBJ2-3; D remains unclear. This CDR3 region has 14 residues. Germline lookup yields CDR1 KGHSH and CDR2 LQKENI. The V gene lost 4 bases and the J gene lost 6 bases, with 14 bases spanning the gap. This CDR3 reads CASSLQTRSDTQYF. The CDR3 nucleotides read TGTGCCAGCTCACTTCAGACGCGGAGTGATACGCAGTATTTT.

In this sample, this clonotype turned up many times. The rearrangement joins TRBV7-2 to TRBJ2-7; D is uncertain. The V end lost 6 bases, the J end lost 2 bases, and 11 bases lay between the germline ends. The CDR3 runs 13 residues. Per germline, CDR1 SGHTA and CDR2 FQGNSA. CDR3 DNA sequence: TGTGCCAGCAGTTCCACCGGCCCCTACGAGCAGTACTTC. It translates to CASSSTGPYEQYF. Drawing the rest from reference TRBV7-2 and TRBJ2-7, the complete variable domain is GAGVSQSPSNKVTEKGKDVELRCDPISGHTALYWYRQSLGQGLEFLIYFQGNSAPDKSGLPSDRFSAERTGGSVSTLTIQRTQQEDSAVYLCASSSTGPYEQYFGPGTRLTVT.

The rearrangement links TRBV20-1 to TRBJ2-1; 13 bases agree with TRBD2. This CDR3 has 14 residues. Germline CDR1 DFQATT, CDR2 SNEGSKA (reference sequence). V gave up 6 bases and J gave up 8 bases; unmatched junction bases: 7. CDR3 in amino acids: CSAILAGGPDEQFF. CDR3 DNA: TGCAGTGCCATACTAGCGGGAGGGCCGGATGAGCAGTTCTTC.

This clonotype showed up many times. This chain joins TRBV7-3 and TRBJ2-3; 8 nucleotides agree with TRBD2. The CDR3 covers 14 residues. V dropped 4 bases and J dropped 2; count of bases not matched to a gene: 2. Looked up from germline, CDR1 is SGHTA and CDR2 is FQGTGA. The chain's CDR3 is CASSSGLVTDTQYF. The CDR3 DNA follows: TGTGCCAGCAGCTCGGGACTAGTCACAGATACGCAGTATTTT.

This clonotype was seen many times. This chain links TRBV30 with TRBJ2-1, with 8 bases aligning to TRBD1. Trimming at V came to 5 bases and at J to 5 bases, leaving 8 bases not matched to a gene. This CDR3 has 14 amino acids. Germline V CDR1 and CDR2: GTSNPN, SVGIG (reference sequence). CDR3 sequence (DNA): TGTGCCTGGCGGACAGGGCTAATCGACAATGAGCAGTTCTTC. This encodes CAWRTGLIDNEQFF.

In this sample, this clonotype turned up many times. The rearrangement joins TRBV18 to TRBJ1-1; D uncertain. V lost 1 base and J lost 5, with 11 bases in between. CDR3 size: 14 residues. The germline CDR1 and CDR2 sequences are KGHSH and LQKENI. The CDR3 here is CASSPLGEGTEAFF. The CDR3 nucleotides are TGTGCCAGCTCACCACTAGGTGAAGGGACTGAAGCTTTCTTT.